This TCR beta chain is from a study of blood T cell repertoires in COVID-19. Study-level background: Sites in the United States, Italy and Spain provided acute and convalescent COVID-19 samples. PBMCs, B-cell-depleted T cells, or T cells were the source of the cDNA or gDNA that made up the material.

Study members were between about 18 and 90 years old and lived in some 26 US regions. Participants were placed into cohorts based on the clinical history they reported. The CDR3 has 16 residues. Per the germline V gene, CDR1 is LNHDA and CDR2 is SQIVND (reference sequence). Unmatched junction bases numbered 8, after V lost 0 bases and J lost 8 bases. Clones were read by immunoSEQ multiplex PCR, and TCRdb kept only the in-frame ones, dropping some. The table records almost 400,000 clones, approximately 88% of them present only once. This clonotype was sampled from a woman aged 30 to 39 with acute COVID-19. The rearrangement joins TRBV19 to TRBJ1-4, with 8 bases matching TRBD1. The sequencing input was PBMCs or T cells enriched from blood (not recorded which). Here the CDR3 DNA reads TGTGCCAGTAGTATAGATCCGACAGGGGTCCGGGAAAAACTGTTTTTT. This gives the protein CASSIDPTGVREKLFF.